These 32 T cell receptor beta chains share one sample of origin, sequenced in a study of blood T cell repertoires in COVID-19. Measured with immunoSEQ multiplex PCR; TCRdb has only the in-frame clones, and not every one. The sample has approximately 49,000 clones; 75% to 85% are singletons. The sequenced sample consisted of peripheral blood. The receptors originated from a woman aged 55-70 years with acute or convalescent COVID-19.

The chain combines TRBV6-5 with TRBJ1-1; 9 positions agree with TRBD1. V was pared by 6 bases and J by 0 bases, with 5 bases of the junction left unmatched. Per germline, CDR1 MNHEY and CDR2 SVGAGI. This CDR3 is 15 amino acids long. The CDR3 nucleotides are TGTGCCAGCAGGGACAGGGGCCGGGTGAACACTGAAGCTTTCTTT. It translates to CASRDRGRVNTEAFF.

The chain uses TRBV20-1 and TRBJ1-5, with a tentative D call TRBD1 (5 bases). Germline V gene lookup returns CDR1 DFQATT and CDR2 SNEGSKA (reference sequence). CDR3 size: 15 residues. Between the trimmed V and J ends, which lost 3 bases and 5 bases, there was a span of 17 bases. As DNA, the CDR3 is TGCAGTGCTAGTCGTGGGTCAGGGATTGATCAGCCCCAGCATTTT. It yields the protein CSASRGSGIDQPQHF.

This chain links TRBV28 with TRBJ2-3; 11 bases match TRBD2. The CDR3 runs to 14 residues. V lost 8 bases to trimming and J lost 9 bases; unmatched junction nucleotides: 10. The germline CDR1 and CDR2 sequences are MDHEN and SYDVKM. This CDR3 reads CASGVIAGGRTQYF. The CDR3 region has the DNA TGTGCCAGCGGAGTCATAGCGGGGGGGCGAACGCAGTATTTT. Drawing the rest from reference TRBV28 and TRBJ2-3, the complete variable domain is DVKVTQSSRYLVKRTGEKVFLECVQDMDHENMFWYRQDPGLGLRLIYFSYDVKMKEKGDIPEGYSVSREKKERFSLILESASTNQTSMYLCASGVIAGGRTQYFGPGTRLTVL.

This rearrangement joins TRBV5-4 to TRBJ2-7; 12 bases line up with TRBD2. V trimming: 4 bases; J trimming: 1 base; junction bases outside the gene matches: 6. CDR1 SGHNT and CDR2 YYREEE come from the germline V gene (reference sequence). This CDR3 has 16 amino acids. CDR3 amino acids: CASSSAGLAGSYEQYF. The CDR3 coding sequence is TGTGCCAGCAGCAGCGCTGGACTAGCGGGGTCCTACGAGCAGTACTTC.

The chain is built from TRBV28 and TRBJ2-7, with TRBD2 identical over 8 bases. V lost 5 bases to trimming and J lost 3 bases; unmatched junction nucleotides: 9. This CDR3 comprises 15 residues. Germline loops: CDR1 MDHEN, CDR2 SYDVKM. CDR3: CASSPSTSGNYEQYF. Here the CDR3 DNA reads TGTGCCAGCAGTCCCTCCACTAGCGGTAACTACGAGCAGTACTTC.

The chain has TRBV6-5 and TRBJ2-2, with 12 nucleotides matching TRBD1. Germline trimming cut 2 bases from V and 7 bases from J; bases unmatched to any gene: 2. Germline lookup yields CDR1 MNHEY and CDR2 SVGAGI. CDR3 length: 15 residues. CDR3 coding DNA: TGTGCCAGCAGTTACGGGACAGGGGGCGTCGGGGAGCTGTTTTTT. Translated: CASSYGTGGVGELFF.

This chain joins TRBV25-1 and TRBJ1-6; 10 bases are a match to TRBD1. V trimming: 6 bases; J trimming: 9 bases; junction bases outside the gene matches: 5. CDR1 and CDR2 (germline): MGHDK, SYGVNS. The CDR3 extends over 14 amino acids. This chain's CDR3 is CASRETGGGSPLHF. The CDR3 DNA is TGTGCCAGCAGAGAGACAGGGGGCGGTTCACCCCTCCACTTT. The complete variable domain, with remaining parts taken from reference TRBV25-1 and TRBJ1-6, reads EADIYQTPRYLVIGTGKKITLECSQTMGHDKMYWYQQDPGMELHLIHYSYGVNSTEKGDLSSESTVSRIRTEHFPLTLESARPSHTSQYLCASRETGGGSPLHFGNGTRLTVT.

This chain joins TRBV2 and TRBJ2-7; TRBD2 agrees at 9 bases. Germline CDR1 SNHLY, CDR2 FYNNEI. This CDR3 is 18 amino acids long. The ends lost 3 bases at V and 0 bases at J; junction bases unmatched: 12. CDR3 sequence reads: CASSDRLAGKPNSYEQYF. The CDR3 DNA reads TGTGCCAGCAGTGACCGGCTAGCGGGGAAACCAAACTCCTACGAGCAGTACTTC.

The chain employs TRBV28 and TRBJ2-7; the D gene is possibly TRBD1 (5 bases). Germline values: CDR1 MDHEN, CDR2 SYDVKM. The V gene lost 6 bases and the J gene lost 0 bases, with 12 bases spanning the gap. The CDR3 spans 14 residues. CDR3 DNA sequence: TGTGCCAGCAGCCAACAGGTTATCTCCTACGAGCAGTACTTC. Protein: CASSQQVISYEQYF.

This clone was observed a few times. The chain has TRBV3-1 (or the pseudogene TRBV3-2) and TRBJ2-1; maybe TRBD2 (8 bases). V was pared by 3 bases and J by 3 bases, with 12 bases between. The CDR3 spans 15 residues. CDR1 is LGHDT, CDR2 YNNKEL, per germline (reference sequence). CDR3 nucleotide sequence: TGTGCCAGCAGCCATAGCGGGACAGACTACAATGAGCAGTTCTTC. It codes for CASSHSGTDYNEQFF.

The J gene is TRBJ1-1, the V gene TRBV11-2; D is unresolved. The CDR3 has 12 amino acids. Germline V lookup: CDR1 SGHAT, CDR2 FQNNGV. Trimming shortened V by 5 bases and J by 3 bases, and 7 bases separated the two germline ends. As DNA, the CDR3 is TGTGCCAGCAGCCCTCGGGACACTGAAGCTTTCTTT. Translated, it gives CASSPRDTEAFF.

The DNA of the CDR3 is TGCAGCGTGGCCCCCTCCATCACAGGGAACTATGGCTACACCTTC. As protein: CSVAPSITGNYGYTF. V gene TRBV29-1 combines with J gene TRBJ1-2; tentative D call: TRBD1 (6 bases). Germline V lookup: CDR1 SQVTM, CDR2 ANQGSEA. V lost 6 bases, J lost 2 bases, and 19 bases lay in between. The CDR3 consists of 15 residues.

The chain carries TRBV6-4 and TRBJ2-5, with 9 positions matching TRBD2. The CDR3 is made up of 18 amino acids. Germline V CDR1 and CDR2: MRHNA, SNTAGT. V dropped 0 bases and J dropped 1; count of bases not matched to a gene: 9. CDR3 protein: CASSDSKPSGASQETQYF. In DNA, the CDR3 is TGTGCCAGCAGTGACTCGAAGCCTAGCGGGGCAAGCCAAGAGACCCAGTACTTC.

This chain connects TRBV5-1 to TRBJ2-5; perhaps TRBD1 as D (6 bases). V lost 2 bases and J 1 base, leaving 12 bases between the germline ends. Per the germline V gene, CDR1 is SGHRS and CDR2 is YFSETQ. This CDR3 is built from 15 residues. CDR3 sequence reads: CASSLSRGIQETQYF. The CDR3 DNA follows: TGCGCCAGCAGCTTAAGCAGGGGTATCCAAGAGACCCAGTACTTC.

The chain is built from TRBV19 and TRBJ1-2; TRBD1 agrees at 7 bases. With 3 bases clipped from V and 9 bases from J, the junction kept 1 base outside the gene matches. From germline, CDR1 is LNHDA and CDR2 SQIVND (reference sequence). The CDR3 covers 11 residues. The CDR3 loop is CASSMTGSYTF. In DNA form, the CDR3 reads TGTGCCAGTAGTATGACAGGGAGCTACACCTTC.

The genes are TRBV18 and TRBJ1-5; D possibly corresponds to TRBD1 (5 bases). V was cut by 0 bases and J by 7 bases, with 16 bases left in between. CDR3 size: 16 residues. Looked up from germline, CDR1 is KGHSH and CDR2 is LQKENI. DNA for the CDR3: TGTGCCAGCTCACCACCGGGCAGGGCAATGGGGCAGCCCCAGCATTTT. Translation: CASSPPGRAMGQPQHF.

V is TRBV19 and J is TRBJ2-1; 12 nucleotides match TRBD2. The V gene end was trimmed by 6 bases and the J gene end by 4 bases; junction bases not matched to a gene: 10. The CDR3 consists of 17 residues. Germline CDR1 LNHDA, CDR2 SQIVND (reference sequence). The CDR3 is CASSSQGLAGFYNEQFF. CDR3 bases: TGTGCCAGTAGCTCTCAAGGACTAGCGGGATTTTACAATGAGCAGTTCTTC.

CDR3 protein: CASSEIAARNYGYTF. The DNA for the CDR3 is TGTGCCAGCAGTGAAATAGCGGCCCGTAACTATGGCTACACCTTC. The chain uses TRBV2 and TRBJ1-2, with D unclear. Germline assignment: CDR1 SNHLY and CDR2 FYNNEI. This CDR3 has 15 residues. The V and J ends lost 2 bases and 1 base respectively, with 11 bases between them.

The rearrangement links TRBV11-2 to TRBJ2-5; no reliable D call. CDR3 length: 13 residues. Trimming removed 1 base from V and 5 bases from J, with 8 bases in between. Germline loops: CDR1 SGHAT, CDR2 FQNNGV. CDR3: CASSLGFAETQYF. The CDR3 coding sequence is TGTGCCAGCAGCTTAGGTTTCGCGGAGACCCAGTACTTC. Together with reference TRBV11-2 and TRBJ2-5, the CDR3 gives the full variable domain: EAGVAQSPRYKIIEKRQSVAFWCNPISGHATLYWYQQILGQGPKLLIQFQNNGVVDDSQLPKDRFSAERLKGVDSTLKIQPAKLEDSAVYLCASSLGFAETQYFGPGTRLLVL.

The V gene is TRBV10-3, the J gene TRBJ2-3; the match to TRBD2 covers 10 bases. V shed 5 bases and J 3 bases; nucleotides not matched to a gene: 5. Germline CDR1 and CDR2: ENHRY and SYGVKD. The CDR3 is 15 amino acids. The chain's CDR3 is CAISSAGGPTDTQYF. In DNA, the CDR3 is TGTGCCATCAGTTCAGCGGGGGGGCCAACAGATACGCAGTATTTT.

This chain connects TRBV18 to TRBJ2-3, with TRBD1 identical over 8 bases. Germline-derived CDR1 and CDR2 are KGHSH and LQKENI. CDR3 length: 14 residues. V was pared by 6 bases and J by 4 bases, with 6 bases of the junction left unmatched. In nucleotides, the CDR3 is TGTGCCAGCTCGTCTAGGACAGGGTCAGATACGCAGTATTTT. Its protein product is CASSSRTGSDTQYF.

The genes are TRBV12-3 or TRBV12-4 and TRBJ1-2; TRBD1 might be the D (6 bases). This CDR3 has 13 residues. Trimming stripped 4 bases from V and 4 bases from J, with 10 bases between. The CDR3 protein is CASSSRTVYGYTF. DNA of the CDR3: TGTGCCAGCAGTTCTCGGACAGTCTATGGCTACACCTTC.

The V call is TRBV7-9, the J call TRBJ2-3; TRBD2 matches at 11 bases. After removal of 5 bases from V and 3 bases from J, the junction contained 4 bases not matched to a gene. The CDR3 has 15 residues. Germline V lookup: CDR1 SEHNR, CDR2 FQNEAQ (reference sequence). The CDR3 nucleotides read TGTGCCAGCAGCCCCTGGACTAGCGGGACAGATACGCAGTATTTT. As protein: CASSPWTSGTDTQYF.

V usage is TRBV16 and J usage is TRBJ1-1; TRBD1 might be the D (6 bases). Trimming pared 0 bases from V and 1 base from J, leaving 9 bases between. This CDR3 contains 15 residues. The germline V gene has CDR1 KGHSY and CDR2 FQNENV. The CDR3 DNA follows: TGTGCCAGCAGCCAATCTTTGACAGGGAACACTGAAGCTTTCTTT. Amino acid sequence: CASSQSLTGNTEAFF.

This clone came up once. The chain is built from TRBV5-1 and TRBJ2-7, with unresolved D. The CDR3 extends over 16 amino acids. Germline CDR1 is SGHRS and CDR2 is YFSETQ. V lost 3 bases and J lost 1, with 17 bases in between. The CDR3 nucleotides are TGCGCCAGCAGCTCCGACGGCATGGGCATATCCTACGAGCAGTACTTC. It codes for CASSSDGMGISYEQYF.

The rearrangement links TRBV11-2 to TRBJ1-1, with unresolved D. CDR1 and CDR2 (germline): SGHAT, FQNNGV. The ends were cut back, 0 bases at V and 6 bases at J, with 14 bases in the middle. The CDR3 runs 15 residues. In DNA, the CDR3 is TGTGCCAGCAGCTTAGACTTGGGAGGGAGCCCTGAAGCTTTCTTT. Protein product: CASSLDLGGSPEAFF.

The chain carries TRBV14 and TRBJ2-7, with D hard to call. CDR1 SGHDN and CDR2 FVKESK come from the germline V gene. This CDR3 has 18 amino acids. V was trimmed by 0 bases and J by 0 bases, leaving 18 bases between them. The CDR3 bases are TGTGCCAGCAGCCAAGAGCATAGTGGCGGCCCGAGCTCCTACGAGCAGTACTTC. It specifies CASSQEHSGGPSSYEQYF.

CDR3 coding DNA: TGTGCCAGCAGCGTAGGGGCAGGGTCCTACAATGAGCAGTTCTTC. It codes for CASSVGAGSYNEQFF. The chain links TRBV9 to TRBJ2-1, with D maybe TRBD1 (5 bases). CDR1 is SGDLS, CDR2 YYNGEE, per germline. This CDR3 has 15 amino acids. The ends were cut back, 0 bases at V and 1 base at J, with 8 bases in the middle.

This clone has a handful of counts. DNA for the CDR3: TGTGCCAGCAGCTTATACGGGACAGGGGGCGTTGACACTGAAGCTTTCTTT. Translation: CASSLYGTGGVDTEAFF. J is TRBJ1-1 and V is TRBV5-4, with 12 positions matching TRBD1. Germline V CDR1 and CDR2: SGHNT, YYREEE (reference sequence). The CDR3 spans 17 residues. The V and J ends lost 2 bases and 3 bases, in that order; junction bases with no gene match: 8.

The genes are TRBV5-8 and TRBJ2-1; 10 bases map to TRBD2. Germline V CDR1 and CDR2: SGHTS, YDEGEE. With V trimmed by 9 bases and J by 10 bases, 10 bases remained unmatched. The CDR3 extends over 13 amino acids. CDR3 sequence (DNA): TGTGCCACCGTTAGCGGGAGGAATCGCGAGCAGTTCTTC. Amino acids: CATVSGRNREQFF.

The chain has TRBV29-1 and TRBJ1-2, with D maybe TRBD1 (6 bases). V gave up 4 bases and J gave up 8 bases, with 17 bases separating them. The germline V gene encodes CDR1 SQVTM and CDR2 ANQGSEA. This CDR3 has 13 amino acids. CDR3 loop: CSVGEDQGSGYTF. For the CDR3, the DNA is TGCAGCGTTGGAGAGGATCAGGGGTCCGGCTACACCTTC.

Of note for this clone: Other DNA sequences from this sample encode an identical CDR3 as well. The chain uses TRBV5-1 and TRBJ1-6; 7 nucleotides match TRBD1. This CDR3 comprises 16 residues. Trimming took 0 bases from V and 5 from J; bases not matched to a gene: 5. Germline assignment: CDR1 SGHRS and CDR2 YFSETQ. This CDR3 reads CASSLAPTGNNSPLHF. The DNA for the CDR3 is TGCGCCAGCAGCTTGGCTCCGACAGGGAATAATTCACCCCTCCACTTT.